This TCR beta chain came from a study of CD8 T cells in Susac syndrome. This CDR3 contains 14 residues. Between the trimmed V and J ends, which lost 8 bases and 2 bases, there was a span of 18 bases. Germline V CDR1 and CDR2: SQVTM, ANQGSEA. On this clonotype itself: Its target is not known.

Study-level points and caveats: The number of individuals included in the study's TCR sequencing and HLA analysis was acknowledged as relatively small.

Random hexamers primed reverse transcription of roughly 0.5 to 1 ug RNA. In TCRdb, the immunoSEQ multiplex PCR reads were re-called with MiXCR into one record per CDR3 protein. The sample lists roughly 180,000 distinct CDR3 sequences; 90% to 95% were seen once. The sequence was obtained from a human donor in good health. The rearrangement links TRBV29-1 to TRBJ1-2, with D possibly TRBD1 on 5 matching bases. Sequencing input: CD4+ T cells from PBMCs. The CDR3 protein is CSTEGIGENYGYTF. The CDR3 DNA is TGCAGCACTGAAGGTATAGGGGAAAACTATGGCTACACCTTC.